The clone carrying this T cell receptor beta chain was picked up many times. Germline CDR1 reads LGHNT; CDR2 reads FRNRAP. There are 13 residues in the CDR3. Trimming removed 5 bases from V and 0 bases from J, with 5 bases in between. This entry comes from a study of early T cells in non-severe SARS-CoV-2 infection. TCRdb called the 5' RACE reads again in MiXCR, with one record for every CDR3 protein. Of tens of thousands of distinct CDR3 sequences listed, about 9.4% were seen once; the top ten hold 5.9%. The specimen sequenced was whole blood. V gene TRBV12-5 combines with J gene TRBJ1-3; unclear D gene. The sequence was obtained from an adult who was a healthcare worker with PCR-confirmed SARS-CoV-2 infection or an uninfected control (not recorded which). Here the CDR3 DNA reads TGTGCTAGTGGTCTTTTCTCTGGAAACACCATATATTTT. It codes for CASGLFSGNTIYF.